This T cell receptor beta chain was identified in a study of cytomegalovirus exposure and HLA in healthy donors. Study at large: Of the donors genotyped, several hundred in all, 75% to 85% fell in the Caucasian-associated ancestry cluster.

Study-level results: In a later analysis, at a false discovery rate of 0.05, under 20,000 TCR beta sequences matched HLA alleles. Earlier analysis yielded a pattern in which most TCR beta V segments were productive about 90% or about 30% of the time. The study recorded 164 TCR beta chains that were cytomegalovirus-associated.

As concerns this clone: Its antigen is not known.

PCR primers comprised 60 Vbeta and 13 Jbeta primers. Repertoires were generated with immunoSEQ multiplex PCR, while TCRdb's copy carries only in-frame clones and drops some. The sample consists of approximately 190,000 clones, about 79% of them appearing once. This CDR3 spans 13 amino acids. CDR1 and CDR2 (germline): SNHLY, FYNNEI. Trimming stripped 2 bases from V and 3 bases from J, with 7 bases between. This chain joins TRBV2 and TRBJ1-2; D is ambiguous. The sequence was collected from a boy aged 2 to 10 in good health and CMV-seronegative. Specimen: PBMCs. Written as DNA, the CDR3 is TGTGCCAGCAGTGAAAACGGGGACTATGGCTACACCTTC. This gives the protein CASSENGDYGYTF. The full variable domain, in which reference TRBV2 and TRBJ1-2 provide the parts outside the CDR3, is EPEVTQTPSHQVTQMGQEVILRCVPISNHLYFYWYRQILGQKVEFLVSFYNNEISEKSEIFDDQFSVERPDGSNFTLKIRSTKLEDSAMYFCASSENGDYGYTFGSGTRLTVV.